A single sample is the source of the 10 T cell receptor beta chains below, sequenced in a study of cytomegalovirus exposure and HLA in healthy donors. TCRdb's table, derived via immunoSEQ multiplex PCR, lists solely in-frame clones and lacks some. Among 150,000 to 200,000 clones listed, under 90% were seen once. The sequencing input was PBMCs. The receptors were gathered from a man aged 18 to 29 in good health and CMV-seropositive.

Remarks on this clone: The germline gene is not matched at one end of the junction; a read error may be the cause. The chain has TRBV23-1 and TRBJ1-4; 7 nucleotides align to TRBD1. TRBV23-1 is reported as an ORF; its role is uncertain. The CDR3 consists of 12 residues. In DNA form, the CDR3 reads TGCGCCAGCAGTCACCATAAGGACAGGAATGATTTT. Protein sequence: CASSHHKDRNDF.

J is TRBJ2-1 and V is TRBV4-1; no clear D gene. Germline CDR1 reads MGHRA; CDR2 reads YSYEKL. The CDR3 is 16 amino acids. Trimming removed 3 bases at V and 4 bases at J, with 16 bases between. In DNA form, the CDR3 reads TGCGCCAGCAGCCAGCTAGGTGTTCTCTCTTACAATGAGCAGTTCTTC. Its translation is CASSQLGVLSYNEQFF.

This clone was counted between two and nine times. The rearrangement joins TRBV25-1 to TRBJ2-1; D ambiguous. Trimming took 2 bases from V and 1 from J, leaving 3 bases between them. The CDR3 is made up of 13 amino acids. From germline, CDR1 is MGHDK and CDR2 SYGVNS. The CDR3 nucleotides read TGTGCCAGCAGTGAACTTTCCTACAATGAGCAGTTCTTC. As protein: CASSELSYNEQFF.

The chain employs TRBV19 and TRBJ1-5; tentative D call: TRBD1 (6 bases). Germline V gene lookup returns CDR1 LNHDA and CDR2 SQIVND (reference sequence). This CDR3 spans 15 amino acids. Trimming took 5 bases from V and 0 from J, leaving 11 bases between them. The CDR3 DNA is TGTGCCAGTAGTGCCTCGGACAGTAGCAATCAGCCCCAGCATTTT. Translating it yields CASSASDSSNQPQHF.

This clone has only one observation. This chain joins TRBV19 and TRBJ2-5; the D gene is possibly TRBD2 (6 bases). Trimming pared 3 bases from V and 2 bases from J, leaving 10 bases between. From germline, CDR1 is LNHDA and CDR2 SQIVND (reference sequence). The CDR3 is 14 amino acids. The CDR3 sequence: CASSISGAQETQYF. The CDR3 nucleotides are TGTGCCAGTAGTATTAGCGGAGCTCAAGAGACCCAGTACTTC.

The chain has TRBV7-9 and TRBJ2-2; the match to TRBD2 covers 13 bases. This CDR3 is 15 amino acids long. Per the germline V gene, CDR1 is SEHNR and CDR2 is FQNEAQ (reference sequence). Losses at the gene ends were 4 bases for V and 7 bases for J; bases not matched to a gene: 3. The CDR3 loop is CASSSGLAGDGELFF. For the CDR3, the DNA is TGTGCCAGCAGCTCAGGACTAGCGGGAGACGGGGAGCTGTTTTTT. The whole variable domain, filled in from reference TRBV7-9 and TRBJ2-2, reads DTGVSQNPRHKITKRGQNVTFRCDPISEHNRLYWYRQTLGQGPEFLTYFQNEAQLEKSRLLSDRFSAERPKGSFSTLEIQRTEQGDSAMYLCASSSGLAGDGELFFGEGSRLTVL.

The CDR3 sequence is CASSTREYGELFF. The CDR3 nucleotides are TGTGCCAGTAGTACCAGGGAATACGGGGAGCTGTTTTTT. The chain links TRBV19 to TRBJ2-2, with D maybe TRBD1 (5 bases). V lost 4 bases and J 7 bases, leaving 10 bases between the germline ends. Looked up from germline, CDR1 is LNHDA and CDR2 is SQIVND (reference sequence). The CDR3 consists of 13 residues.

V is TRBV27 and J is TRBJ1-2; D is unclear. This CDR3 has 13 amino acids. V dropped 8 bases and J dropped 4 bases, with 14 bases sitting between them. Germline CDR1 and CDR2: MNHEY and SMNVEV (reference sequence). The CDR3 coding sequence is TGTGCCAGCTCCCTGACAAACAGCTATGGCTACACCTTC. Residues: CASSLTNSYGYTF.

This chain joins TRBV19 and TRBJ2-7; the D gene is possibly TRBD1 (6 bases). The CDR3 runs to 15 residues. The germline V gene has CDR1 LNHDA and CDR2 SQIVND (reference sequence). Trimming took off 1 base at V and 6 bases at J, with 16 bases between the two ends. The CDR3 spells CASSIGGRGRGEQYF. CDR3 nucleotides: TGTGCCAGTAGTATAGGCGGCAGGGGACGGGGCGAGCAGTACTTC.

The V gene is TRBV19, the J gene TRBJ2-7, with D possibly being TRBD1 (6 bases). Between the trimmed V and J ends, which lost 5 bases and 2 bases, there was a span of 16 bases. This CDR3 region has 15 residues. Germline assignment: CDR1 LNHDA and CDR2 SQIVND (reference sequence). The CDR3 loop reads CASSRTRGGAYEQYF. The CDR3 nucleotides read TGTGCCAGTAGTCGAACCCGAGGGGGTGCCTACGAGCAGTACTTC.